This passage covers 26 T cell receptor beta chains from one sample sequenced in a study of shared clonotypes between healthy human individuals (dated by TCRdb to about 2020). Library preparation used the immunoSEQ multiplex PCR assay. The clones in this table, taken by TCRdb from immuneACCESS, are in-frame only. Not every clone is retained; where verified, under half of the shortfall comes from an unresolved V gene, and the cause of the rest is unknown. The sample records some 2,100,000 clones, approximately 94% of which are singletons. The ten largest clones add up to more than 1.5% of the sample. For the CD8 naive samples, CD45RO-negative cells were positively selected for CCR7, yielding a CD45RA+CCR7+ population from which TemRA cells were excluded. The sequenced material came from naive CD8+ T cells from PBMCs. The sample's cell subset or site label, in plain terms: CD45RA+CCR7+. The receptors shown here come from a man between 18 and 29 years old in good health. Some clones in this sample may be carry-over from other donors' samples.

The chain recombines TRBV6-5 with TRBJ2-7; perhaps TRBD2 as D (6 bases). Germline CDR1 and CDR2: MNHEY and SVGAGI. V lost 0 bases, J lost 5 bases, and 11 bases lay in between. CDR3 length: 14 residues. The DNA for the CDR3 is TGTGCCAGCAGTTACTCGTGGAGGGAGGACGAGCAGTACTTC. Protein product: CASSYSWREDEQYF.

The rearrangement links TRBV7-9 to TRBJ1-1, with D unresolved. The ends were cut back, 5 bases at V and 2 bases at J, with 3 bases in the middle. There are 11 residues in the CDR3. Germline V lookup: CDR1 SEHNR, CDR2 FQNEAQ (reference sequence). The CDR3 DNA sequence: TGTGCCAGCAGCGACAACACTGAAGCTTTCTTT. It translates to CASSDNTEAFF.

This clone came up once. The V gene is TRBV28, the J gene TRBJ1-2; 8 bases map to TRBD1. The junction had 8 bases not matched to a gene; V was cut back by 3 bases and J by 5 bases. There are 15 residues in the CDR3. Germline assignment: CDR1 MDHEN and CDR2 SYDVKM. The CDR3 region is CASSFWAGGEYGYTF. Here the CDR3 DNA reads TGTGCCAGCAGTTTTTGGGCAGGGGGCGAGTATGGCTACACCTTC.

The chain couples TRBV7-9 to TRBJ1-4; D perhaps matches TRBD1 (6 bases). The CDR3 has 15 residues. CDR1 SEHNR and CDR2 FQNEAQ come from the germline V gene (reference sequence). V dropped 5 bases and J dropped 0 bases, with 10 bases sitting between them. The CDR3 here is CASSTRQATNEKLFF. Written as DNA, the CDR3 is TGTGCCAGCAGCACGAGACAGGCAACTAATGAAAAACTGTTTTTT.

The chain couples TRBV28 to TRBJ2-7; perhaps TRBD1 as D (6 bases). Between the trimmed V and J ends, which lost 3 bases and 7 bases, there was a span of 16 bases. CDR1 is MDHEN and CDR2 is SYDVKM in the germline V gene. This CDR3 has 14 residues. The CDR3 nucleotides are TGTGCCAGCAGTTTCCATACAGGGTCTAGGGAGCAGTACTTC. Protein sequence: CASSFHTGSREQYF.

CDR3 DNA sequence: TGTGCCAGTAGTGTCCGGGAGGGACAGTACACCTACGAGCAGTACTTC. Translated: CASSVREGQYTYEQYF. The chain uses TRBV19 and TRBJ2-7; weak D call: TRBD2 (8 bases). The CDR3 contains 16 residues. CDR1 LNHDA and CDR2 SQIVND come from the germline V gene (reference sequence). The V end lost 5 bases, the J end lost 2 bases, and 19 bases lay between the germline ends.

Points on this clone: Different DNA sequences within this sample yield the same CDR3. The chain recombines TRBV9 with TRBJ2-5; 8 bases line up with TRBD1. The J segment lost 2 bases and the V segment lost 4 bases, leaving 4 bases of the junction unmatched. The CDR3 consists of 14 residues. The germline V gene has CDR1 SGDLS and CDR2 YYNGEE. CDR3 in amino acids: CASSSRTGQETQYF. CDR3 sequence (DNA): TGTGCCAGCAGCTCACGGACAGGGCAAGAGACCCAGTACTTC.

A single count supports this clone. The rearrangement links TRBV11-2 to TRBJ2-1; no definite D call. The CDR3 extends over 16 amino acids. The germline V gene encodes CDR1 SGHAT and CDR2 FQNNGV. The ends were cut back, 5 bases at V and 7 bases at J, with 21 bases in the middle. CDR3 sequence: CASSQGPGTGVNEQFF. The CDR3 nucleotides read TGTGCCAGCAGCCAAGGGCCTGGAACGGGTGTGAATGAGCAGTTCTTC.

V is TRBV2 and J is TRBJ2-1; D is possibly TRBD1 or TRBD2 (6 bases each). This CDR3 region has 16 residues. Germline CDR1 is SNHLY and CDR2 is FYNNEI. The V end lost 5 bases, the J end lost 7 bases, and 21 bases lay between the germline ends. The CDR3: CASSQISEGVWNEQFF. CDR3 nucleotides: TGTGCCAGCAGTCAAATATCGGAGGGGGTGTGGAATGAGCAGTTCTTC.

This chain joins TRBV25-1 and TRBJ2-7; D could derive from TRBD1 or TRBD2 (5 bases each). V gave up 1 base and J gave up 1 base, with 17 bases separating them. The CDR3 contains 17 residues. Germline values: CDR1 MGHDK, CDR2 SYGVNS. Here the CDR3 DNA reads TGTGCCAGCAGTGAATGGGACGGGCCAGGCTCTTCCTACGAGCAGTACTTC. Protein: CASSEWDGPGSSYEQYF.

As DNA, the CDR3 is TGTGCCAGCCGATCAGGGGGCTCCTACGAGCAGTACTTC. As protein: CASRSGGSYEQYF. V gene TRBV27 combines with J gene TRBJ2-5; 7 nucleotides agree with TRBD1. The last part of the DNA fits TRBJ2-7 better; the J call may be wrong. The germline V gene encodes CDR1 MNHEY and CDR2 SMNVEV (reference sequence). CDR3 length: 13 residues.

The J gene is TRBJ2-3, the V gene TRBV5-6; 7 bases are a match to TRBD2. The length of the CDR3 is 13 residues. Germline V lookup: CDR1 SGHDT, CDR2 YYEEEE. V gave up 6 bases and J gave up 9 bases; unmatched junction bases: 10. In nucleotides, the CDR3 is TGTGCCAGCACCACCTTCGGAGCGGGGACGCAGTATTTT. This codes for CASTTFGAGTQYF.

The V call is TRBV7-2, the J call TRBJ2-7; the match to TRBD2 covers 13 bases. The CDR3 runs to 16 residues. V shed 5 bases and J 2 bases; nucleotides not matched to a gene: 6. The V gene's germline CDR1 is SGHTA and CDR2 FQGNSA. CDR3 in DNA: TGTGCCAGCAGCCTCTCACTAGCGGGAGGGCCCTACGAGCAGTACTTC. Encoded protein: CASSLSLAGGPYEQYF.

This rearrangement joins TRBV30 to TRBJ2-7; D not certain. Per germline, CDR1 GTSNPN and CDR2 SVGIG (reference sequence). V was pared by 3 bases and J by 0 bases, with 9 bases between. CDR3 size: 13 residues. The CDR3: CAWRIPSSYEQYF. The DNA of the CDR3 is TGTGCCTGGAGAATTCCAAGCTCCTACGAGCAGTACTTC.

The rearrangement links TRBV5-1 to TRBJ2-7; possible D gene TRBD2, 6 bases. From germline, CDR1 is SGHRS and CDR2 YFSETQ. The CDR3 length is 15 residues. V was cut by 4 bases and J by 1 base, with 15 bases left in between. The DNA for the CDR3 is TGCGCCAGCAGCGAGGTGGGGGGAGGATCCTACGAGCAGTACTTC. Translation: CASSEVGGGSYEQYF.

This clone has just a few counts. The rearrangement uses TRBV29-1 and TRBJ1-2; a weak D match, TRBD1 (5 bases). Germline V gene sequence: CDR1 SQVTM, CDR2 ANQGSEA. Trimming left V 4 bases short and J 6 bases short, with 6 bases between. The CDR3 consists of 10 residues. For the CDR3, the DNA is TGCAGCGTTGCACAGGATGGCTACACCTTC. Its protein product is CSVAQDGYTF.

CDR3 nucleotides: TGTGCCAGCAGCTGGTCCGATCGAAATACGCAGTATTTT. Amino acids: CASSWSDRNTQYF. This rearrangement joins TRBV5-6 to TRBJ2-3; D not resolved. The germline V gene encodes CDR1 SGHDT and CDR2 YYEEEE. This CDR3 region has 13 residues. V lost 3 bases and J 7 bases, leaving 12 bases between the germline ends.

The chain uses TRBV7-9 and TRBJ2-1, with D maybe TRBD1 (6 bases). Looked up from germline, CDR1 is SEHNR and CDR2 is FQNEAQ (reference sequence). V was clipped by 8 bases and J by 6 bases, with 8 bases between them. The CDR3 spans 11 residues. The chain's CDR3 is CASGGGNEQFF. The CDR3 region has the DNA TGTGCCAGCGGGGGCGGCAATGAGCAGTTCTTC. Combining the CDR3 with reference TRBV7-9 and TRBJ2-1 gives the whole variable domain DTGVSQNPRHKITKRGQNVTFRCDPISEHNRLYWYRQTLGQGPEFLTYFQNEAQLEKSRLLSDRFSAERPKGSFSTLEIQRTEQGDSAMYLCASGGGNEQFFGPGTRLTVL.

The V gene is TRBV19, the J gene TRBJ2-7; D remains unclear. The CDR3 is 13 residues long. Trimming shortened V by 3 bases and J by 3 bases, and 9 bases separated the two germline ends. Germline lookup yields CDR1 LNHDA and CDR2 SQIVND (reference sequence). The CDR3 DNA is TGTGCCAGTAGTATTCTACCACTCTACGAGCAGTACTTC. Translated: CASSILPLYEQYF. The complete variable domain, with remaining parts taken from reference TRBV19 and TRBJ2-7, reads DGGITQSPKYLFRKEGQNVTLSCEQNLNHDAMYWYRQDPGQGLRLIYYSQIVNDFQKGDIAEGYSVSREKKESFPLTVTSAQKNPTAFYLCASSILPLYEQYFGPGTRLTVT.

On this clone itself: Other DNA sequences of this sample code for an identical CDR3. The V gene is TRBV28, the J gene TRBJ2-5; D not certain. The CDR3 covers 12 residues. Germline V lookup: CDR1 MDHEN, CDR2 SYDVKM. Trimming cost V 3 bases and J 4 bases, with 6 bases left between them. The CDR3 DNA is TGTGCCAGCAGTTTGGGTGTAGAGACCCAGTACTTC. Protein product: CASSLGVETQYF.

Concerning this clone: Other DNA sequences in this specimen translate into the identical CDR3. This sequence joins TRBV27 and TRBJ2-7, with D hard to call. Deletions cut 6 bases from V and 0 bases from J, with 9 bases between. This CDR3 is 13 amino acids long. The germline gives CDR1 MNHEY, CDR2 SMNVEV (reference sequence). The CDR3, as DNA: TGTGCCAGCAGCCCTTTGAGCTCCTACGAGCAGTACTTC. Its protein is CASSPLSSYEQYF.

The CDR3 loop is CASSFTGTVNTGELFF. Written as DNA, the CDR3 is TGTGCCAGCAGTTTCACCGGGACGGTGAACACCGGGGAGCTGTTTTTT. The chain combines TRBV28 with TRBJ2-2; tentatively, D is TRBD1 or TRBD2 (5 bases each). Germline V CDR1 and CDR2: MDHEN, SYDVKM. CDR3 length: 16 amino acids. V shed 3 bases and J shed 1 base, with 12 bases lying between them. Full variable domain (missing parts from reference TRBV28 and TRBJ2-2): DVKVTQSSRYLVKRTGEKVFLECVQDMDHENMFWYRQDPGLGLRLIYFSYDVKMKEKGDIPEGYSVSREKKERFSLILESASTNQTSMYLCASSFTGTVNTGELFFGEGSRLTVL.

The sample holds a few counts of this clone. In DNA form, the CDR3 reads TGTGCCAGCAGTGAATGGAGTGGTTTTAGGGTGTTAGCTGGCTACACCTTC. Translated, it gives CASSEWSGFRVLAGYTF. The chain couples TRBV6-1 to TRBJ1-2; D unclear. This CDR3 has 17 amino acids. Per germline, CDR1 MNHNS and CDR2 SASEGT. V shed 2 bases and J shed 7 bases, with 23 bases lying between them.

The chain is built from TRBV7-9 and TRBJ2-1; 8 nucleotides line up with TRBD2. This CDR3 region has 15 residues. Trimming at V came to 6 bases and at J to 6 bases, leaving 10 bases not matched to a gene. CDR1 SEHNR and CDR2 FQNEAQ come from the germline V gene (reference sequence). DNA of the CDR3: TGTGCCAGCAGAGGGCCGATAGCGGGAAGCAATGAGCAGTTCTTC. Protein sequence: CASRGPIAGSNEQFF.

CDR3 loop: CASLGTSSYEQYF. The CDR3 DNA is TGTGCCTCTCTGGGGACTAGCTCCTACGAGCAGTACTTC. The gene calls are TRBV25-1 and TRBJ2-7, with 8 bases matching TRBD2. This CDR3 contains 13 residues. With V trimmed by 11 bases and J by 0 bases, 6 bases remained unmatched. The germline V gene encodes CDR1 MGHDK and CDR2 SYGVNS.

V usage is TRBV16 and J usage is TRBJ1-1, with D maybe TRBD1 (6 bases). The CDR3 is made up of 13 amino acids. The germline V gene encodes CDR1 KGHSY and CDR2 FQNENV. V lost 3 bases and J 5 bases, leaving 10 bases between the germline ends. Here the CDR3 DNA reads TGTGCCAGCAGCCAGGCAGGGGAGACTGAAGCTTTCTTT. It translates to CASSQAGETEAFF.